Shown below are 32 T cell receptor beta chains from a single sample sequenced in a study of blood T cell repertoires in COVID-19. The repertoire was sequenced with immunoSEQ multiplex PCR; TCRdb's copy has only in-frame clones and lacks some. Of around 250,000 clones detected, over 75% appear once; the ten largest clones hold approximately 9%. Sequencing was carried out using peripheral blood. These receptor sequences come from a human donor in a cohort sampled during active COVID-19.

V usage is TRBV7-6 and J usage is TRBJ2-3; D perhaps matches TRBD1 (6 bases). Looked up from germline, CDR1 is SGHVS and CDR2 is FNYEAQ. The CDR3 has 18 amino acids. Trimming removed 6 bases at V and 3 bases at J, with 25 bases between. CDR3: CASSQTVVSRGHTDTQYF. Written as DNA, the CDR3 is TGTGCCAGCAGTCAAACAGTCGTCAGCAGGGGCCATACAGATACGCAGTATTTT.

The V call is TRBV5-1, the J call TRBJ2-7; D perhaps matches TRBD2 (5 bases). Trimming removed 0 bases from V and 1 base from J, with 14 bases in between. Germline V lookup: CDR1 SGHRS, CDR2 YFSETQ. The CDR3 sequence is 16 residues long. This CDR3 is CASSLVRAGGSYEQYF. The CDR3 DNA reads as TGCGCCAGCAGCTTGGTTAGGGCAGGCGGGTCCTACGAGCAGTACTTC. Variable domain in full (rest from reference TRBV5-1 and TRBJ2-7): KAGVTQTPRYLIKTRGQQVTLSCSPISGHRSVSWYQQTPGQGLQFLFEYFSETQRNKGNFPGRFSGRQFSNSRSEMNVSTLELGDSALYLCASSLVRAGGSYEQYFGPGTRLTVT.

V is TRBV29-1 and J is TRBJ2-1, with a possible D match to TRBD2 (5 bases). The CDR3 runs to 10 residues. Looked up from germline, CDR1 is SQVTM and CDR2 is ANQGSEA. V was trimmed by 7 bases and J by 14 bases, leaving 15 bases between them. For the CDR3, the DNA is TGCAGCGCAATAGTTAAGGGAGAGTTCTTC. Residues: CSAIVKGEFF.

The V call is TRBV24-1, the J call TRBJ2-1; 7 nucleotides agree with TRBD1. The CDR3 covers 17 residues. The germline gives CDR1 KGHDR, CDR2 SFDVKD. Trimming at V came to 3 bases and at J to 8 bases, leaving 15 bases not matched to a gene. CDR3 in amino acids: CATSDRNRGRKGDEQFF. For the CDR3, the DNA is TGTGCCACCAGTGATCGGAACAGGGGAAGGAAGGGCGATGAGCAGTTCTTC.

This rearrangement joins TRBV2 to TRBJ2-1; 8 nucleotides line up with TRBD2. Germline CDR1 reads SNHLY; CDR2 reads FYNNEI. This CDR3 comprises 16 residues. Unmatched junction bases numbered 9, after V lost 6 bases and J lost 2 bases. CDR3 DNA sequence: TGTGCCAGCAGGGGACCCAGCGGGAGCGCCTACAATGAGCAGTTCTTC. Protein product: CASRGPSGSAYNEQFF.

The CDR3: CASSLVPGANTGELFF. The DNA of the CDR3 is TGCGCCAGCAGCTTGGTACCGGGGGCGAACACCGGGGAGCTGTTTTTT. The gene calls are TRBV5-1 and TRBJ2-2, with TRBD2 as a possible D gene (6 bases). CDR1 and CDR2 from the germline V gene are SGHRS and YFSETQ. V dropped 0 bases and J dropped 0 bases, with 9 bases sitting between them. The CDR3 extends over 16 amino acids.

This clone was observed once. CDR3: CASSQDGRRGGESETQYF. The CDR3 DNA reads as TGCGCCAGCAGCCAAGATGGTCGTCGGGGGGGCGAGTCGGAGACCCAGTACTTC. The chain employs TRBV4-1 and TRBJ2-5; 8 positions agree with TRBD2. Germline assignment: CDR1 MGHRA and CDR2 YSYEKL. The CDR3 totals 18 residues. The trim removed 0 bases at V and 5 bases at J, leaving 14 bases unmatched.

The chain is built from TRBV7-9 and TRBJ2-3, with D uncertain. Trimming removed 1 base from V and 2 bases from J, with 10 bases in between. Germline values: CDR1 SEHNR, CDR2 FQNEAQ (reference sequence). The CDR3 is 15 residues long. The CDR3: CASSLVIRSTDTQYF. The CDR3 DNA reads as TGTGCCAGCAGCTTAGTTATACGGTCCACAGATACGCAGTATTTT.

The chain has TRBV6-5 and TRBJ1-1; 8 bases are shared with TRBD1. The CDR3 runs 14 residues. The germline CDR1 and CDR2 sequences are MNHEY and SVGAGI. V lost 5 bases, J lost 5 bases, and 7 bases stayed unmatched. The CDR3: CASSKRTGWTEAFF. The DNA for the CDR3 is TGTGCCAGCAGTAAAAGGACAGGGTGGACTGAAGCTTTCTTT.

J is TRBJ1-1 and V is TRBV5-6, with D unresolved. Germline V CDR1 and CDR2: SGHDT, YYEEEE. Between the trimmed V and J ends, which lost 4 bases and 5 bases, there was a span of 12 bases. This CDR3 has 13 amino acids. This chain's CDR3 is CASSVAVTTEAFF. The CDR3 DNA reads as TGTGCCAGCAGCGTAGCTGTGACGACTGAAGCTTTCTTT.

CDR3 in amino acids: CASSLVSPSDTQGREQYF. The CDR3 DNA sequence: TGCGCCAGCAGCTTGGTATCTCCATCTGACACACAGGGTCGGGAGCAGTACTTC. This chain links TRBV5-1 with TRBJ2-7; maybe TRBD1 (6 bases). Germline V lookup: CDR1 SGHRS, CDR2 YFSETQ. This CDR3 comprises 18 residues. Trimming took off 0 bases at V and 7 bases at J, with 26 bases between the two ends.

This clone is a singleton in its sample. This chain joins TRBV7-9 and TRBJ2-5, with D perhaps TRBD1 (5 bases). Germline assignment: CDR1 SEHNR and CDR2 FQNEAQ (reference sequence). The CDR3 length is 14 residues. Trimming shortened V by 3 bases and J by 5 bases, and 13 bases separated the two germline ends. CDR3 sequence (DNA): TGTGCCAGCAGCTTGGACACAACGGCGGAGACCCAGTACTTC. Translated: CASSLDTTAETQYF.

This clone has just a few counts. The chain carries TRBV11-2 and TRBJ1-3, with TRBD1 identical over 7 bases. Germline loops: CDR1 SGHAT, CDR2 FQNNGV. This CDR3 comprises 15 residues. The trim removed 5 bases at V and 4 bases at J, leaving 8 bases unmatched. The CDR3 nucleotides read TGTGCCAGCAGCACTCAGACAGGGTGGGGAAACACCATATATTTT. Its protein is CASSTQTGWGNTIYF.

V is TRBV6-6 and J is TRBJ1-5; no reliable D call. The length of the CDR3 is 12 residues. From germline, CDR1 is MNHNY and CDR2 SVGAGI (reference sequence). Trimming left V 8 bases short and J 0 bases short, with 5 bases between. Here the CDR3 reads CASQYSNQPQHF. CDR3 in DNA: TGTGCCAGCCAGTATAGCAATCAGCCCCAGCATTTT.

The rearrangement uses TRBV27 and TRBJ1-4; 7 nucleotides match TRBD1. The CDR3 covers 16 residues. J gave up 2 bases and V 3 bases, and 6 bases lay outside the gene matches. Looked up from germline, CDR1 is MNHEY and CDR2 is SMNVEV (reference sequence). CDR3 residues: CASSFSTRGTNEKLFF. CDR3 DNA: TGTGCCAGCAGTTTCTCCACCAGGGGGACTAATGAAAAACTGTTTTTT.

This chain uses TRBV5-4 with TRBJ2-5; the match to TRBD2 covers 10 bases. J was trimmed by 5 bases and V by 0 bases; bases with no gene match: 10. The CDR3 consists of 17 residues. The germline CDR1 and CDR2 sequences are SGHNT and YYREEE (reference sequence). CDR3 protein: CASSLGASGRSGETQYF. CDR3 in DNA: TGTGCCAGCAGCTTGGGCGCTAGCGGGAGATCCGGCGAGACCCAGTACTTC. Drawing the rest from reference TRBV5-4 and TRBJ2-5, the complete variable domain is ETGVTQSPTHLIKTRGQQVTLRCSSQSGHNTVSWYQQALGQGPQFIFQYYREEENGRGNFPPRFSGLQFPNYSSELNVNALELDDSALYLCASSLGASGRSGETQYFGPGTRLLVL.

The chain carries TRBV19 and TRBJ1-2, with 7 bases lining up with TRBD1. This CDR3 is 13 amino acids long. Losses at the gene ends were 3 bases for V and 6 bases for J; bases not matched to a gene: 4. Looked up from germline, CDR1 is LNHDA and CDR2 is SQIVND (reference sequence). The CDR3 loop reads CASSMGQLDGYTF. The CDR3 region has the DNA TGTGCCAGTAGTATGGGACAGTTGGATGGCTACACCTTC.

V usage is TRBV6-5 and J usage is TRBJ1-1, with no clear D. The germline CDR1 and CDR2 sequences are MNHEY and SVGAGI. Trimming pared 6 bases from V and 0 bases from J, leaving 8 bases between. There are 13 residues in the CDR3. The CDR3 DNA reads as TGTGCCAGCAGCGACACGTTGAACACTGAAGCTTTCTTT. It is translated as CASSDTLNTEAFF.

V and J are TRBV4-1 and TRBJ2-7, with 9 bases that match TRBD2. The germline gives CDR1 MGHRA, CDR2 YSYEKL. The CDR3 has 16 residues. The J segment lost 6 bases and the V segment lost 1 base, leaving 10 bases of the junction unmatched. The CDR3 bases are TGCGCCAGCAGCCAAGGATTAGCGGGAGTGGTGGCCGAGCAGTACTTC. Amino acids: CASSQGLAGVVAEQYF.

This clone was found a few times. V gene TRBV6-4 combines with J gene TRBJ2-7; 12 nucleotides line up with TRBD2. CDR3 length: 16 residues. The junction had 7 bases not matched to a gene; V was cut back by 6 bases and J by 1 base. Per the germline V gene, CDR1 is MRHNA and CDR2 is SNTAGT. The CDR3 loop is CASSPGLAGRSYEQYF. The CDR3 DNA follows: TGTGCCAGCAGCCCCGGACTAGCGGGGCGGTCCTACGAGCAGTACTTC.

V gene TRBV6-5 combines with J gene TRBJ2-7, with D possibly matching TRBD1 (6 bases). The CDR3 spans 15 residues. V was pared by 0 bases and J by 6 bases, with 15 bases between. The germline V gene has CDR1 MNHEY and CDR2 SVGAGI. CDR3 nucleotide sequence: TGTGCCAGCAGTTACTCGGTTGGGGGCGCAAGCGAGCAGTACTTC. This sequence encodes CASSYSVGGASEQYF.

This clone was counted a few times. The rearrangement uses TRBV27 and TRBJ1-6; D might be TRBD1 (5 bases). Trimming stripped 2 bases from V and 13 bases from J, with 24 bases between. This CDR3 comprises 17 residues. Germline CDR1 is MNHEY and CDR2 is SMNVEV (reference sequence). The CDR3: CASSLRPGAGRAAPLHF. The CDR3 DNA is TGTGCCAGCAGTTTAAGGCCCGGGGCAGGGAGGGCTGCCCCCCTCCACTTT.

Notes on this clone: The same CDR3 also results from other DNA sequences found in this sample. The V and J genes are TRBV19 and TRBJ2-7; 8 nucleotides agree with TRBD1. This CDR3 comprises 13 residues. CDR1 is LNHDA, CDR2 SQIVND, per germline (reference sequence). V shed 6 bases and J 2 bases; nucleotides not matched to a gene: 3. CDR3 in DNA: TGTGCCAGTAGCCCGGACAGGGCCTACGAGCAGTACTTC. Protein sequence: CASSPDRAYEQYF.

CDR3 sequence: CASSPGQAGTNYGYTF. Written as DNA, the CDR3 is TGTGCCAGCAGCCCGGGACAGGCGGGCACTAACTATGGCTACACCTTC. The chain links TRBV5-4 to TRBJ1-2; 8 bases fit TRBD1. The length of the CDR3 is 16 residues. The germline V gene has CDR1 SGHNT and CDR2 YYREEE (reference sequence). The V gene end was trimmed by 4 bases and the J gene end by 0 bases; junction bases not matched to a gene: 8.

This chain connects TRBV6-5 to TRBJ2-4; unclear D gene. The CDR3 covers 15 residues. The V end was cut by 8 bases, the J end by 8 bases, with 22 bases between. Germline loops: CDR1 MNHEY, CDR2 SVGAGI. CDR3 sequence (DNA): TGTGCCAGCTCGTCCAATAATGCCCGGTCCGACATTCAGTACTTC. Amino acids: CASSSNNARSDIQYF.

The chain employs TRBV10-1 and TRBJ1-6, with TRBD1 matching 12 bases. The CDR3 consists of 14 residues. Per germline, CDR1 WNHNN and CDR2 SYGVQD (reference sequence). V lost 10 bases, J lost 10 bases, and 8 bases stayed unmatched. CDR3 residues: CATYRDRGRSPLHF. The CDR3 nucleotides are TGCGCCACCTATCGGGACAGGGGGCGATCACCCCTCCACTTT.

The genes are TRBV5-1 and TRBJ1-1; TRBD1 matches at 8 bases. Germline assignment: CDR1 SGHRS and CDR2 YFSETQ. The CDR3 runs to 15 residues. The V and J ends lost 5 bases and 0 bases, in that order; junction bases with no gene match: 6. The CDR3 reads CASRVQGELNTEAFF. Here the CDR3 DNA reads TGCGCCAGCAGGGTACAGGGGGAACTGAACACTGAAGCTTTCTTT.

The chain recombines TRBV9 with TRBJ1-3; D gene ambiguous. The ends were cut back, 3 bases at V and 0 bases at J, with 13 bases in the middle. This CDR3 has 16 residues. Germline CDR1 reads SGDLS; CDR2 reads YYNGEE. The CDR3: CASSAGARISGNTIYF. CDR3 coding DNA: TGTGCCAGCAGCGCCGGAGCCCGGATCTCTGGAAACACCATATATTTT.

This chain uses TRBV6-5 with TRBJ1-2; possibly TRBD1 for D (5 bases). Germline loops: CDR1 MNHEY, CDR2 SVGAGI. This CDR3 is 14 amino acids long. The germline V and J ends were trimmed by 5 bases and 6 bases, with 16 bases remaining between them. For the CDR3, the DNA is TGTGCCAGCAGTCGAGAACGGGGGTTCAATGGCTACACCTTC. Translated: CASSRERGFNGYTF.

CDR3 in amino acids: CASESGALSDTQYF. For the CDR3, the DNA is TGTGCCAGCGAGAGCGGGGCCCTATCAGATACGCAGTATTTT. The chain carries TRBV6-5 and TRBJ2-3, with TRBD2 identical over 7 bases. CDR1 MNHEY and CDR2 SVGAGI come from the germline V gene. V was pared by 8 bases and J by 4 bases, with 9 bases of the junction left unmatched. This CDR3 has 14 amino acids.

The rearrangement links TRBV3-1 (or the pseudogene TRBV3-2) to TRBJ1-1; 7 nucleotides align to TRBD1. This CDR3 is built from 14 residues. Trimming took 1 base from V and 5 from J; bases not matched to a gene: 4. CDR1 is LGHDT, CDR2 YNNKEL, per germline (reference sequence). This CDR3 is CASSQAQGVTEAFF. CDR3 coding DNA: TGTGCCAGCAGCCAAGCCCAGGGGGTGACTGAAGCTTTCTTT.

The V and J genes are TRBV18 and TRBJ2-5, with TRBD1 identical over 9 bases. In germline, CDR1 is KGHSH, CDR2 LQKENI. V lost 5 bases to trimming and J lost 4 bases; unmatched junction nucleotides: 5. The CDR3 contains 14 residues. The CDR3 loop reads CASSSNRGLETQYF. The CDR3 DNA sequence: TGTGCCAGCTCATCCAACAGGGGGCTAGAGACCCAGTACTTC.